These T cell receptor beta chains were read from a single sample in a study of cytomegalovirus exposure and HLA in healthy donors. Profiled with immunoSEQ multiplex PCR; TCRdb holds only in-frame clones, not every one. The table has tens of thousands of clones, roughly 78% seen once. The sequenced sample consisted of PBMCs. The receptors stem from a middle-aged woman in good health and CMV-seropositive. CDR3s include the opening cysteine and the closing phenylalanine or tryptophan. A D gene is named only where the DNA matches it firmly. Size is omitted from some rows. Given values are once, few, many or a class for expanded clones.

>-|TRBV27|15|TRBJ2-1|-
TGTGCCAGCAGTTTCTACGGGAGACCCGACAATGAGCAGTTCTTC
CASSFYGRPDNEQFF
>TRBD2|TRBV19|15|TRBJ2-3|-
TGTGCCAGTAGTGCTTCTAGCGGCGTTCCAGGTACGCAGTATTTT
CASSASSGVPGTQYF
>TRBD1|TRBV7-9|16|TRBJ1-2|-
TGTGCCAGCAGCTCTGGACAGGCCTCCTCTAACTATGGCTACACCTTC
CASSSGQASSNYGYTF
>-|TRBV5-6|14|TRBJ2-7|-
TGTGCCAGCAACTACGGGAGTTTAGCTTACGAGCAGTACTTC
CASNYGSLAYEQYF
>TRBD2|TRBV6-6|13|TRBJ2-5|-
TGTGCCAGCTATCGGACTAGCGGCGAGACCCAGTACTTC
CASYRTSGETQYF
>-|TRBV7-6|14|TRBJ2-7|-
TGTGCCAGCAGCGCCGGCGGAGGTTCCTACGAGCAGTACTTC
CASSAGGGSYEQYF
>TRBD1|TRBV7-9|14|TRBJ1-1|-
TGTGCCAGCAGCTTATGGACAGGGGACACTGAAGCTTTCTTT
CASSLWTGDTEAFF
>TRBD1|TRBV7-8|14|TRBJ2-2|-
TGTGCCAGCTCGGGGACAGGGGACACCGGGGAGCTGTTTTTT
CASSGTGDTGELFF
>-|TRBV5-8|16|TRBJ2-3|-
TGTGCCAGCAGCTTCTCCCTAGAGGGGGAAGGGGGTACGCAGTATTTT
CASSFSLEGEGGTQYF
>TRBD1|TRBV7-9|16|TRBJ2-7|-
TGTGCCAGCAGCCAAAGGACAGGGGGCGGAGCCTACGAGCAGTACTTC
CASSQRTGGGAYEQYF
>TRBD1|TRBV9|14|TRBJ1-3|-
TGTGCCAGCAGCGTGACAGGGAGTAGAGACACCATATATTTT
CASSVTGSRDTIYF
>-|TRBV6-4|13|TRBJ2-2|-
TGTGCCAGCAGTGACCCAGGGACCGGGGAGCTGTTTTTT
CASSDPGTGELFF
>TRBD1|TRBV10-3|17|TRBJ1-2|-
TGTGCCATCACCCCGGGGACAGGACTTAACCGGAACTATGGCTACACCTTC
CAITPGTGLNRNYGYTF
>-|TRBV10-3|13|TRBJ2-2|-
TGTGTCGCGGGCGGAGCGAACACCGGGGAGCTGTTTTTT
CVAGGANTGELFF
>TRBD1|TRBV2|16|TRBJ2-6|-
TGTGCCAGCTCTAGACAGGGTACCTCTGGGGCCAACGTCCTGACTTTC
CASSRQGTSGANVLTF
>-|TRBV27|13|TRBJ2-7|-
TGTGCCAGCAGTTGGACTACTGGGGGTGAGCAGTACTTC
CASSWTTGGEQYF
>TRBD1|TRBV27|17|TRBJ1-3|-
TGTGCCAGCAGTCCCAAGCCCACAGGGGCTGCTGGAAACACCATATATTTT
CASSPKPTGAAGNTIYF
>-|TRBV11-2|12|TRBJ2-5|-
TGTGCCAGCAGCTTAGACGGGGGTGGTCGGTACTTC
CASSLDGGGRYF
>-|TRBV7-2|15|TRBJ2-1|-
TGTGCCAGCCGGCCCGCGGGTAGCTCCTACAATGAGCAGTTCTTC
CASRPAGSSYNEQFF
>TRBD1|TRBV6-5|13|TRBJ2-7|-
TGTGCCAGCAGCCCGACAGGGATCGGCGAGCAGTACTTC
CASSPTGIGEQYF
>-|TRBV2|14|TRBJ1-5|few
TGTGCCAGCAGTCCCAGTACAAGCAATCAGCCCCAGCATTTT
CASSPSTSNQPQHF
>TRBD2|TRBV7-6|15|TRBJ2-5|-
TGTGCCAGCAGCTTATCGCTAGCGGGGGGGGAGACCCAGTACTTC
CASSLSLAGGETQYF
>-|TRBV5-1|13|TRBJ2-5|-
TGCGCCAGCAGCTTCGAGGGAGCAGAGACCCAGTACTTC
CASSFEGAETQYF
>TRBD1|TRBV15|16|TRBJ2-5|-
TGTGCCACCAGCAGAGATAGAACAGGGGGCTATGAGACCCAGTACTTC
CATSRDRTGGYETQYF
>-|TRBV12-5|13|TRBJ1-1|-
TGTGCTAGCGAGTCATCGAAGAACACTGAAGCTTTCTTT
CASESSKNTEAFF
>-|TRBV2|15|TRBJ1-2|-
TGTGCCAGCAGTTGGACACGAAAGGCTAACTATGGCTACACCTTC
CASSWTRKANYGYTF
>TRBD2|TRBV15|19|TRBJ2-7|-
TGTGCCACCAGCAGAGATCTGTTGGGGGAGGGTCGCGACTACTACGAGCAGTACTTC
CATSRDLLGEGRDYYEQYF
>TRBD1|TRBV11-3|14|TRBJ2-3|once
TGTGCCAGCAGCCCGGGACAGGCCGCCGATACGCAGTATTTT
CASSPGQAADTQYF
>-|TRBV9|15|TRBJ1-3|-
TGTGCCAGCAGCGTAGGCGGGACGTCTATGCACACCATATATTTT
CASSVGGTSMHTIYF
>TRBD2|TRBV7-9|13|TRBJ2-1|-
TGTGCCTCCACGGGGGGTTCCTACAATGAGCAGTTCTTC
CASTGGSYNEQFF
>-|TRBV7-7|16|TRBJ2-5|-
TGTGCTAGCAGCTTCGGGTCACAATCCCCAACGGAGACCCAGTACTTC
CASSFGSQSPTETQYF
>-|TRBV28|14|TRBJ1-1|few
TGTGCCAGCAGTTTCCCCCCGCTCGGGACTGAAGCTTTCTTT
CASSFPPLGTEAFF
>TRBD1|TRBV19|18|TRBJ2-1|-
TGTGCCAGTAGTTTCGCGGAACCTGGGACAGGGGATAACAATGAGCAGTTCTTC
CASSFAEPGTGDNNEQFF
>-|TRBV28|11|TRBJ1-5|-
TGTGCCAGCAGCCAATACCGGGACCAGCATTTT
CASSQYRDQHF
>-|TRBV4-2|16|TRBJ1-5|-
TGTGCCAGCAGCCAAGATAGGAGGGGTGGCAATCAGCCCCAGCATTTT
CASSQDRRGGNQPQHF
>-|TRBV28|16|TRBJ1-5|few
TGTGCCAGCACCCCCTCTACACGCAGGGAGGGTCAGCCCCAGCATTTT
CASTPSTRREGQPQHF
>-|TRBV18|14|TRBJ2-7|few
TGTGCCAGCTCACCGGACTTAAACATCTACGAGCAGTACTTC
CASSPDLNIYEQYF
>-|TRBV4-2|16|TRBJ2-1|-
TGTGCCAGCAGCCAAGGGGAGGGGACAGGAGGGGATGAGCAGTTCTTC
CASSQGEGTGGDEQFF
>-|TRBV6-1|15|TRBJ1-2|-
TGTGCCAGCAGTGAAGCGTTTACTGGTATTCGTGGCTACACCTTC
CASSEAFTGIRGYTF
>-|TRBV5-5|13|TRBJ1-2|-
TGTGCCAGCAGTCTGGAGTCCGGATATGGCTACACCTTC
CASSLESGYGYTF
>TRBD1|TRBV7-6|15|TRBJ1-2|-
TGTGCCAGCGGGCAGGACAGGGAGAGTAGCTATGGCTACACCTTC
CASGQDRESSYGYTF
>TRBD2|TRBV30|17|TRBJ2-7|-
TGTGCCTGGAGTTTCGGGACTAGCGGGAGGGTCTCCTACGAGCAGTACTTC
CAWSFGTSGRVSYEQYF
>-|TRBV6-1|16|TRBJ1-2|-
TGTGCCAGCAGTGAAGGGGTGGGCAGGGTGGGCTATGGCTACACCTTC
CASSEGVGRVGYGYTF
>-|TRBV4-1|18|TRBJ2-3|-
TGCGCCAGCAGCCAAGGCCCGGGACTCATGACTAGCACAGATACGCAGTATTTT
CASSQGPGLMTSTDTQYF
>-|TRBV30|15|TRBJ1-6|-
TGTGCCTGGGCCCGCGCGGGACCCAAAAATTCACCCCTCCACTTT
CAWARAGPKNSPLHF
>-|TRBV9|14|TRBJ1-1|-
TGTGCCAGCAGCCCAGGGAACTGGGGCACTGAAGCTTTCTTT
CASSPGNWGTEAFF